This TCR beta chain was found in a study of cytomegalovirus exposure and HLA in healthy donors. The study ran its PCR with 60 Vbeta and 13 Jbeta primers. TCRdb's copy holds only in-frame clones and misses some; the assay was immunoSEQ multiplex PCR. The repertoire holds about 200,000 clones, with more than 75% as singletons. The germline V and J ends were trimmed by 5 bases and 0 bases, with 11 bases remaining between them. This CDR3 has 15 residues. Germline loops: CDR1 SNHLY, CDR2 FYNNEI. The chain couples TRBV2 to TRBJ2-1; D is perhaps TRBD1 (5 bases). Sequenced: PBMCs. The receptor's source is a middle-aged woman in good health and CMV-seronegative. The CDR3 DNA reads as TGTGCCAGCAGTACCTCTAGGGGCTCCTACAATGAGCAGTTCTTC. Protein sequence: CASSTSRGSYNEQFF.